What follows is one T cell receptor (beta chain) and its context. What it binds is unknown. Repertoires were generated with immunoSEQ multiplex PCR, while TCRdb's copy carries only in-frame clones and drops some. The repertoire includes around 2,200 clones, roughly four fifths of them detected once, and under 10% sits in the top ten. This record belongs to a study of brain metastases from non-small cell lung cancer. Study observations and caveats: Compared with their matched primary tumors, about 62% of brain metastases showed expanded T-cell clones. Metastases had sparse T cells but largely shared repertoires with primaries. Fewer infiltrating T cells were found in brain metastases than primaries.

CDR1 is SGHTA, CDR2 FQGNSA, per germline. This CDR3 is 14 amino acids long. Between the trimmed V and J ends, which lost 1 base and 2 bases, there was a span of 9 bases. The sequence came from a donor at least 40 years old with non-small cell lung cancer. The gene calls are TRBV7-2 and TRBJ2-7, with a possible D match to TRBD1 (6 bases). Sample: primary lung tumor tissue. The CDR3 DNA reads TGTGCCAGCAGCTTAGAGGGGGTTACCTACGAGCAGTACTTC. Its protein is CASSLEGVTYEQYF.